This T cell receptor (beta chain) was captured in a study of cytomegalovirus exposure and HLA in healthy donors. CDR1 is SGHTS and CDR2 is YDEGEE in the germline V gene. V gave up 9 bases and J gave up 10 bases, with 19 bases separating them. This CDR3 region has 12 residues. Study results and caveats: Highly shared sequence variants in one cluster were likely a sequencing artifact.

Of note for this clone: As yet, its antigen is unknown.

PCR amplification relied on 60 Vbeta primers (plus 13 Jbeta primers). Libraries were prepared by immunoSEQ multiplex PCR; TCRdb keeps only in-frame clonotypes and omits some of them. In the table there are about 50,000 clones, around 80% of which are singletons. The genes are TRBV5-8 and TRBJ1-1; D perhaps matches TRBD1 (5 bases). The sequence derives from a boy younger than 18 in good health and CMV-seropositive. The source material was PBMCs. The CDR3 nucleotides are TGTGCCAACTTTCGGAGCGGGACTCGAGCTTTCTTT. The encoded protein is CANFRSGTRAFF.